This TCR beta chain was retrieved from a study of shared clonotypes between healthy human individuals. On this clone itself: Antigen unknown. The sample has other DNA sequences that encode this CDR3 too.

Germline values: CDR1 SGHDN, CDR2 FVKESK. This CDR3 is 14 amino acids long. V trimming: 4 bases; J trimming: 3 bases; junction bases outside the gene matches: 6. For every subset, genomic DNA was evenly distributed across several immunoSEQ plates. Authors' data handling: Filtering differed since immunoSEQ provided only junctions, with no quality scores. Produced via immunoSEQ multiplex PCR; TCRdb's table is partial and in-frame only. V, J and clone size reflect that table, while D and trimming were determined from the DNA. The sample has over 2 million clones, about nine tenths seen once. General observations from the study: Clonotypes not shared had lower generation probabilities than those common to all four donors.

The TCR originated in a young man in good health. Some clones in this sample may be carry-over from other donors' samples. The V and J genes are TRBV14 and TRBJ2-7, with TRBD1 matching 7 bases. Sequenced sample: naive CD4+ T cells from PBMCs. The subset here: CD45RA+ positively selected. This chain's CDR3 is CASSPRTGFYEQYF. CDR3 nucleotides: TGTGCCAGCAGCCCCCGGACAGGATTCTACGAGCAGTACTTC.